This T cell receptor beta chain appears in the sequencing data of a study of monozygotic twins with inflammatory bowel disease. General study points: The co-twins with IBD showed lower TCRbeta diversity (inverse Simpson) than their healthy siblings. A lone strong IBD-associated signal or clonotype found no support.

This CDR3 is built from 13 residues. The germline CDR1 and CDR2 sequences are PRHDT and FYEKMQ (reference sequence). TCRdb re-called the 5' RACE reads and catalogs CDR3 proteins one per entry, DNA excluded. Recorded for this sample: more than 300,000 distinct CDR3 sequences. Comment on this clonotype: The antigen is undetermined.

The rearrangement joins TRBV13 to TRBJ2-7. Material for sequencing was blood. The sequence was collected from a human donor with ulcerative colitis or Crohn's disease, or a healthy co-twin of an affected twin (not recorded which). This CDR3 reads CASSVQFSSEQYF.